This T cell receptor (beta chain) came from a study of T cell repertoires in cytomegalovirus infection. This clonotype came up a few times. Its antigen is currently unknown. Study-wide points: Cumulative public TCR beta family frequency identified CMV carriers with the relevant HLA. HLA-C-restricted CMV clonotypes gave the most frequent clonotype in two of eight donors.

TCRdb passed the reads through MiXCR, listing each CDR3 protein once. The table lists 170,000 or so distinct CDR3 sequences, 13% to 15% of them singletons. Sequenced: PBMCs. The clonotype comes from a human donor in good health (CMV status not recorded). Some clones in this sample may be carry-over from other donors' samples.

CDR3 sequence: CASSLAGLGYEQYF. The CDR3, as DNA: TGTGCCAGCAGCTTAGCGGGACTAGGCTACGAGCAGTACTTC. The chain has TRBV7-8 and TRBJ2-7, with 8 bases aligning to TRBD2. V shed 0 bases and J 3 bases; nucleotides not matched to a gene: 1. The germline V gene encodes CDR1 SGHVS and CDR2 FQNEAQ. This CDR3 spans 14 amino acids.